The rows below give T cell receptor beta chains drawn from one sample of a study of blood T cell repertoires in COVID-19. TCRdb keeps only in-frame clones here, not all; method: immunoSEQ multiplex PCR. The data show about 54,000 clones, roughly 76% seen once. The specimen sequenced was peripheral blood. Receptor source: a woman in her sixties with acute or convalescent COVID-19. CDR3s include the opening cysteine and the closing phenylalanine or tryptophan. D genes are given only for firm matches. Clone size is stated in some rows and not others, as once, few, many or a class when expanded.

CDR3nt: TGTGCCAGCAGTTTACGGCAGGCCCAGTCACCCCTCCACTTT
CDR3aa: CASSLRQAQSPLHF
abundance: NA
j_gene: TRBJ1-6
d_gene: NA
v_gene: TRBV27

CDR3nt: TGTGCCAGCAGCGCGGACTCGGCCATCAATCAGCCCCAGCATTTT
CDR3aa: CASSADSAINQPQHF
abundance: NA
j_gene: TRBJ1-5
d_gene: NA
v_gene: TRBV7-8

CDR3nt: TGTGCCAGCAGCAAGCAAGCTACCGGGGACAGGGAGAATGGCTACACCTTC
CDR3aa: CASSKQATGDRENGYTF
abundance: few
j_gene: TRBJ1-2
d_gene: NA
v_gene: TRBV21-1

CDR3nt: TGTGCCAGCAGCCAAGTCTGGCAGGGGAGCTCCTATAATTCACCCCTCCACTTT
CDR3aa: CASSQVWQGSSYNSPLHF
abundance: NA
j_gene: TRBJ1-6
d_gene: NA
v_gene: TRBV3-1/TRBV3-2

CDR3nt: TGTGCCAGCAGCTTACAAGCGGGGATGTTAGATACGCAGTATTTT
CDR3aa: CASSLQAGMLDTQYF
abundance: NA
j_gene: TRBJ2-3
d_gene: TRBD2
v_gene: TRBV7-3

CDR3nt: TGTGCCAGCTCACTAAATAGCAATCAGCCCCAGCATTTT
CDR3aa: CASSLNSNQPQHF
abundance: once
j_gene: TRBJ1-5
d_gene: NA
v_gene: TRBV18

CDR3nt: TGTGCCAGCAGCGTAGTCAGGGGGCTCACAGATACGCAGTATTTT
CDR3aa: CASSVVRGLTDTQYF
abundance: NA
j_gene: TRBJ2-3
d_gene: TRBD1
v_gene: TRBV9

CDR3nt: TGTGCCAGCAGCTTGGGAGGAGTTTCGGGTCGGGACATTCAGTACTTC
CDR3aa: CASSLGGVSGRDIQYF
abundance: NA
j_gene: TRBJ2-4
d_gene: NA
v_gene: TRBV5-8

CDR3nt: TGTGCCAGCAGCTTAGGCACAGGGGTTGTGAATGAGCAGTTCTTC
CDR3aa: CASSLGTGVVNEQFF
abundance: NA
j_gene: TRBJ2-1
d_gene: TRBD1
v_gene: TRBV7-8

CDR3nt: TGTGCCAGCAGACCTCGAGAACTCGACAATGAGCAGTTCTTC
CDR3aa: CASRPRELDNEQFF
abundance: NA
j_gene: TRBJ2-1
d_gene: NA
v_gene: TRBV28

CDR3nt: TGTGCCAGCAGCTTGGCCCCCCAATACGAGCAGTACTTC
CDR3aa: CASSLAPQYEQYF
abundance: once
j_gene: TRBJ2-7
d_gene: NA
v_gene: TRBV5-6

CDR3nt: TGTGCCAGCAGCCTATTCGTGGGGGAGGATCAGCCCCAGCATTTT
CDR3aa: CASSLFVGEDQPQHF
abundance: NA
j_gene: TRBJ1-5
d_gene: NA
v_gene: TRBV27

CDR3nt: TGTGCCAGCAGCCAAGATGGGACAGGGGGTATCAACGGTGGCTACACCTTC
CDR3aa: CASSQDGTGGINGGYTF
abundance: NA
j_gene: TRBJ1-2
d_gene: TRBD1
v_gene: TRBV3-1/TRBV3-2

CDR3nt: TGCGCCAGCACCTTGGGGGAGAATCTAGCCAAAAACATTCAGTACTTC
CDR3aa: CASTLGENLAKNIQYF
abundance: NA
j_gene: TRBJ2-4
d_gene: NA
v_gene: TRBV5-1

CDR3nt: TGTGCCAGCAGCTTGTCAGGGGCGCAGACAGATACGCAGTATTTT
CDR3aa: CASSLSGAQTDTQYF
abundance: NA
j_gene: TRBJ2-3
d_gene: NA
v_gene: TRBV7-8

CDR3nt: TGTGCCAGCTCACCTAAAGGGTCTGACAGGGGGAGGGTCAATGAGCAGTTCTTC
CDR3aa: CASSPKGSDRGRVNEQFF
abundance: NA
j_gene: TRBJ2-1
d_gene: TRBD1
v_gene: TRBV18

CDR3nt: TGTGCCAGCAGTTTAGGAGACTTCTTCCCCGGGGCTGAAGCTTTCTTT
CDR3aa: CASSLGDFFPGAEAFF
abundance: NA
j_gene: TRBJ1-1
d_gene: NA
v_gene: TRBV6-6

CDR3nt: TGCGCCAGCAGTGAGACACTCGGACAGGGGGGTGCCAGCTCCTACAATGAGCAGTTCTTC
CDR3aa: CASSETLGQGGASSYNEQFF
abundance: NA
j_gene: TRBJ2-1
d_gene: TRBD1
v_gene: TRBV10-1

CDR3nt: TGTGCCAGCAGTGATTGGGGAAAGAGGACAGCCGATCAGCCCCAGCATTTT
CDR3aa: CASSDWGKRTADQPQHF
abundance: NA
j_gene: TRBJ1-5
d_gene: NA
v_gene: TRBV2

CDR3nt: TGTGCCAGCAGTTCTGAGACAGGACACTACGAGCAGTACTTC
CDR3aa: CASSSETGHYEQYF
abundance: few
j_gene: TRBJ2-7
d_gene: NA
v_gene: TRBV6-6

CDR3nt: TGTGCCAGCAGCTTCCACAGGGAGGGAGAGCAGTACTTC
CDR3aa: CASSFHREGEQYF
abundance: NA
j_gene: TRBJ2-7
d_gene: NA
v_gene: TRBV11-3

CDR3nt: TGTGCCAGTAGCTCGGGAGGGCCCTCGAAGACCCAGTACTTC
CDR3aa: CASSSGGPSKTQYF
abundance: NA
j_gene: TRBJ2-5
d_gene: TRBD2
v_gene: TRBV19

CDR3nt: TGCAGCGTTGAAGGTCTTCGGACAGGGGGCGGCTACGAGCAGTACTTC
CDR3aa: CSVEGLRTGGGYEQYF
abundance: NA
j_gene: TRBJ2-7
d_gene: TRBD1
v_gene: TRBV29-1

CDR3nt: TGTGCCAGTAGTTCCGGACTAGCGGGGCAAGAGACCCAGTACTTC
CDR3aa: CASSSGLAGQETQYF
abundance: NA
j_gene: TRBJ2-5
d_gene: TRBD2
v_gene: TRBV19

CDR3nt: TGTGCCAGCAGCACGGGGGGAGTTTCACCCCTCCACTTT
CDR3aa: CASSTGGVSPLHF
abundance: few
j_gene: TRBJ1-6
d_gene: NA
v_gene: TRBV7-8

CDR3nt: TGTGCCAGCAGTTTATCCGACAGGGTGAACACCGGGGAGCTGTTTTTT
CDR3aa: CASSLSDRVNTGELFF
abundance: NA
j_gene: TRBJ2-2
d_gene: TRBD1
v_gene: TRBV27

CDR3nt: TGTGCCAGTAGTATCGGGGGACCGCTAGACTTCGGCTACACCTTC
CDR3aa: CASSIGGPLDFGYTF
abundance: NA
j_gene: TRBJ1-2
d_gene: NA
v_gene: TRBV19

CDR3nt: TGTGCCAGCAGTTTTAACTCAGGCCAAGAGACCCAGTACTTC
CDR3aa: CASSFNSGQETQYF
abundance: NA
j_gene: TRBJ2-5
d_gene: NA
v_gene: TRBV27

CDR3nt: TGCGCCAGCAGGGGGACAGGGGACACTGAAGCTTTCTTT
CDR3aa: CASRGTGDTEAFF
abundance: NA
j_gene: TRBJ1-1
d_gene: TRBD1
v_gene: TRBV10-2

CDR3nt: TGTGCCAGCAGCTCACAGGGACAGGGGAGAGGGAATGAGCAGTTCTTC
CDR3aa: CASSSQGQGRGNEQFF
abundance: NA
j_gene: TRBJ2-1
d_gene: TRBD1
v_gene: TRBV7-9

CDR3nt: TGTGCCAGCAGTCCCCCGGACTATTCTGGGGCCAACGTCCTGACTTTC
CDR3aa: CASSPPDYSGANVLTF
abundance: NA
j_gene: TRBJ2-6
d_gene: NA
v_gene: TRBV7-9

CDR3nt: TGTGCCAGCAGTCCCCGGGACAGGCCATCCGGGACCTTC
CDR3aa: CASSPRDRPSGTF
abundance: few
j_gene: TRBJ1-2
d_gene: TRBD1
v_gene: TRBV2

CDR3nt: TGTGCCAGCAGCTTGGCCCGAAGCTCCTACGAGCAGTACTTC
CDR3aa: CASSLARSSYEQYF
abundance: NA
j_gene: TRBJ2-7
d_gene: NA
v_gene: TRBV11-2

CDR3nt: TGTGCCAGCTCACCAGGCCCACAGCCGAACACTGAAGCTTTCTTT
CDR3aa: CASSPGPQPNTEAFF
abundance: NA
j_gene: TRBJ1-1
d_gene: NA
v_gene: TRBV18

CDR3nt: TGTGCCAGTAGTCAGGGCCCGCTTCAGCCCCAGCATTTT
CDR3aa: CASSQGPLQPQHF
abundance: once
j_gene: TRBJ1-5
d_gene: NA
v_gene: TRBV19

CDR3nt: TGTGCCAGCAGTTCAGGCGGGGAGAGGAATACGCAGTATTTT
CDR3aa: CASSSGGERNTQYF
abundance: NA
j_gene: TRBJ2-3
d_gene: NA
v_gene: TRBV6-5

CDR3nt: TGTGCCAGTAGCCGCCAGGGGGTAGAGACTGAAGCTTTCTTT
CDR3aa: CASSRQGVETEAFF
abundance: NA
j_gene: TRBJ1-1
d_gene: TRBD1
v_gene: TRBV19